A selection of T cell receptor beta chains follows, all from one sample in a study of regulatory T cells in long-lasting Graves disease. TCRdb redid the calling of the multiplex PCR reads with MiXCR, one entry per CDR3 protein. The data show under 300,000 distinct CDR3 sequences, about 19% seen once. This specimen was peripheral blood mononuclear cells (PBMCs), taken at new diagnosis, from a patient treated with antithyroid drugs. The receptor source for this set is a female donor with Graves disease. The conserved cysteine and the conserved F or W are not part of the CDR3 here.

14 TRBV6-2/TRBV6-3 ASSYPTTRYQETQY
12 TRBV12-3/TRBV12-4 ASSYRATNEKLF
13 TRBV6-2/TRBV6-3 ASNPGLAEKGTQY
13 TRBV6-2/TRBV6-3 ASSEGRGDNQPQH
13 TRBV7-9 ASSLELTEPYEQY
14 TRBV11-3 ASSRETGLAVYEQF
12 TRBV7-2 ASSFLAGGPTQY
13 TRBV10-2 ASSEGADAYNEQF
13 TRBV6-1 ASSIPSVGNTEAF
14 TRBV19 ASSTAARVRYNEQF
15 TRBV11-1 ASSLWGPGARNTEAF
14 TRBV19 ASSIGTGPRAYEQY
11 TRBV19 ASSIAIHYEQY
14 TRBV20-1 SAQGASGGNYNEQF
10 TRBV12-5 ASVPGESPLH
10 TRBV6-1 ASSQGMGELF
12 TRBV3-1 ASSQAEGNYGYT
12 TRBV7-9 ASSATSGSETQY
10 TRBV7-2 ASSHRQVGYT
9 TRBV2 ASSRQETQF
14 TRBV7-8 ASSLLHRSPYNEQF
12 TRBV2 ASSEAGEGSPLH
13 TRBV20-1 SATSSGRSYNEQF
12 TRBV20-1 SARVTPGAKTQY
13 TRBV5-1 ASSPMDRPLVGYT
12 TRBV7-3 ASSLLGRDTEAF
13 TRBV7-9 ASSIQGRVAYGYT
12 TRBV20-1 SARDAGGGYEQY
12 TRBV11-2 ASSVSTANYGYT
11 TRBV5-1 ASSLWGGTEAF
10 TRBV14 ASSHTSTTQY
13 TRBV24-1 ATSDGGGWDETQY
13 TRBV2 ASSVGTVSNQPQH
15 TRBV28 ASSFLAGATTYNEQF